This T cell receptor beta chain was obtained from a study of T cells after yellow fever vaccination. TCRdb reanalysed the 5' RACE reads using MiXCR and keeps one entry per CDR3 protein. The table shows some 300,000 distinct CDR3 sequences, with 7% to 10% occurring only once. Worth noting for this clonotype: Its antigen is as yet unknown.

Points from the study as a whole: Highly abundant clonotypes carried over from the bulk population could end up in FACS-sorted repertoires as contaminants.

The V end lost 0 bases, the J end lost 6 bases, and 22 bases lay between the germline ends. The CDR3 is 18 amino acids. The germline V gene has CDR1 LGHNA and CDR2 YSLEER. The genes are TRBV4-3 and TRBJ2-3, with TRBD2 as a possible D gene (7 bases). The source of this sequence is a man aged 18 to 30 who received the YFV17D yellow fever vaccine. This material consisted of PBMCs, taken more than 40 days after the first yellow fever vaccination. As DNA, the CDR3 is TGCGCCAGCAGCCAAGAATATGGGGGGGGCCCCCGGGCGGATACGCAGTATTTT. Translated: CASSQEYGGGPRADTQYF.